One T cell receptor beta chain is described in this entry. TCRdb keeps only in-frame clones here, not all; method: immunoSEQ multiplex PCR. The sample yields some 120,000 clones, 88% seen once. Germline values: CDR1 LNHDA, CDR2 SQIVND (reference sequence). J gave up 3 bases and V 5 bases, and 10 bases lay outside the gene matches. The CDR3 is 15 residues long. The data are from a study of blood T cell repertoires in COVID-19. This chain joins TRBV19 and TRBJ2-7; 7 bases match TRBD2. The sequenced sample consisted of peripheral blood. This receptor was identified in a human donor in a cohort sampled during active COVID-19. This chain's CDR3 is CASSPREDPSYEQYF. The CDR3 region has the DNA TGTGCCAGTAGTCCTCGGGAGGACCCAAGCTACGAGCAGTACTTC.